Each of the 14 T cell receptor beta chains below was sequenced from the same sample in a study of OX40 agonist ivuxolimab in advanced cancers. TCRdb's copy holds only in-frame clones and misses some; the assay was immunoSEQ multiplex PCR. The sample yields about 22,000 clones, roughly 82% seen once. The specimen comprised CD4+ or CD8+ T cells sorted from blood, sampled in a trial of the OX40 agonist ivuxolimab. The receptors originated from an adult with an advanced solid tumor such as melanoma, head and neck, liver or kidney cancer.

The chain recombines TRBV10-3 with TRBJ1-2; D is unclear. Germline lookup yields CDR1 ENHRY and CDR2 SYGVKD. The CDR3 sequence is 15 residues long. Deletions cut 2 bases from V and 3 bases from J, with 13 bases between. The CDR3 nucleotides read TGTGCCATCAGTGAGGAGGTTACAGCTCACTATGGCTACACCTTC. Amino acids: CAISEEVTAHYGYTF.

As DNA, the CDR3 is TGTGCCAGCAGCCAACGGACTAGCGGGGGAGTGAACGAGCAGTACTTC. Protein product: CASSQRTSGGVNEQYF. The rearrangement links TRBV6-6 to TRBJ2-7; TRBD2 aligns across 13 bases. This CDR3 contains 16 residues. Trimming removed 6 bases from V and 5 bases from J; junction bases left unmatched: 10. In germline, CDR1 is MNHNY, CDR2 SVGAGI (reference sequence).

The chain carries TRBV6-5 and TRBJ2-7; a possible D gene is TRBD1 (5 bases). The length of the CDR3 is 13 residues. Germline V gene data show CDR1 as MNHEY and CDR2 as SVGAGI. V lost 7 bases and J 0 bases, leaving 10 bases between the germline ends. CDR3 sequence reads: CASKGRVSYEQYF. CDR3 nucleotides: TGTGCCAGCAAGGGCAGGGTCTCCTACGAGCAGTACTTC.

The rearrangement links TRBV19 to TRBJ2-1; tentative D call: TRBD2 (7 bases). CDR1 is LNHDA and CDR2 is SQIVND in the germline V gene (reference sequence). V lost 5 bases and J lost 9, with 14 bases in between. This CDR3 is 13 amino acids long. CDR3 loop: CASSQGGASEQFF. As DNA, the CDR3 is TGTGCCAGTAGTCAAGGGGGGGCCTCTGAGCAGTTCTTC.

The rearrangement joins TRBV7-2 to TRBJ2-7, with D possibly matching TRBD1 (6 bases). This CDR3 has 14 residues. Germline V CDR1 and CDR2: SGHTA, FQGNSA. V lost 2 bases to trimming and J lost 2 bases, with 10 bases between them. DNA of the CDR3: TGTGCCAGCAGCTTATTTAACAGGGCCTACGAGCAGTACTTC. Translated, it gives CASSLFNRAYEQYF.

The chain couples TRBV4-3 to TRBJ2-1; maybe TRBD1 (5 bases). The CDR3 runs 15 residues. V was shortened by 0 bases and J by 3 bases, with 9 bases between the two germline ends. Germline-derived CDR1 and CDR2 are LGHNA and YSLEER. The CDR3 bases are TGCGCCAGCAGCCAAGATCGGACAAGCTACAATGAGCAGTTCTTC. This encodes CASSQDRTSYNEQFF.

This clone occurred once. This chain joins TRBV19 and TRBJ2-1; no clear D. V dropped 1 base and J dropped 6 bases, with 7 bases sitting between them. The V gene's germline CDR1 is LNHDA and CDR2 SQIVND (reference sequence). The CDR3 totals 13 residues. Here the CDR3 DNA reads TGTGCCAGTAGTATAGTTGCCGGCAATGAGCAGTTCTTC. Protein: CASSIVAGNEQFF.

This chain connects TRBV7-9 to TRBJ2-5; tentatively, D is TRBD1 (6 bases). The V gene lost 2 bases and the J gene lost 4 bases, with 11 bases spanning the gap. The CDR3 loop spans 14 amino acids. CDR1 is SEHNR, CDR2 FQNEAQ, per germline (reference sequence). The CDR3 reads CASSLSRTVETQYF. The CDR3 bases are TGTGCCAGCAGCTTATCGAGGACAGTAGAGACCCAGTACTTC.

The chain couples TRBV2 to TRBJ2-7; D possibly corresponds to TRBD1 (6 bases). V lost 10 bases, J lost 0 bases, and 13 bases lay in between. The CDR3 consists of 13 residues. Germline CDR1 and CDR2: SNHLY and FYNNEI. The CDR3 is CANTGLDSYEQYF. CDR3 nucleotides: TGTGCCAACACAGGGTTGGACTCCTACGAGCAGTACTTC.

The chain uses TRBV4-3 and TRBJ2-1, with TRBD2 matching over 11 bases. The CDR3 is made up of 14 amino acids. The germline V gene encodes CDR1 LGHNA and CDR2 YSLEER. With 9 bases clipped from V and 5 bases from J, the junction kept 6 bases outside the gene matches. Here the CDR3 reads CASGTSGDHNEQFF. CDR3 nucleotides: TGCGCCAGTGGGACTAGCGGAGATCACAATGAGCAGTTCTTC.

V usage is TRBV7-9 and J usage is TRBJ2-1; D remains unclear. The germline V gene has CDR1 SEHNR and CDR2 FQNEAQ (reference sequence). The V and J ends lost 2 bases and 5 bases respectively, with 1 base between them. The CDR3 runs to 11 residues. CDR3 sequence: CASSLNNEQFF. As DNA, the CDR3 is TGTGCCAGCAGCTTAAACAATGAGCAGTTCTTC.

This clone was observed once. The chain links TRBV15 to TRBJ2-5, with D unclear. There are 13 residues in the CDR3. Germline values: CDR1 LNHNV, CDR2 YYDKDF (reference sequence). Trimming cost V 3 bases and J 1 base, with 6 bases left between them. CDR3 DNA: TGTGCCACCAGCAGCCCGATCCAAGAGACCCAGTACTTC. Its protein is CATSSPIQETQYF.

This rearrangement joins TRBV7-6 to TRBJ2-4; possibly TRBD1 for D (6 bases). The V end lost 1 base, the J end lost 0 bases, and 13 bases lay between the germline ends. CDR3 length: 17 amino acids. The germline gives CDR1 SGHVS, CDR2 FNYEAQ. This chain's CDR3 is CASSLGRGSIAKNIQYF. CDR3 DNA: TGTGCCAGCAGCTTAGGTAGGGGGAGCATAGCCAAAAACATTCAGTACTTC.

The chain recombines TRBV6-5 with TRBJ1-2; D is undetermined. V was shortened by 2 bases and J by 7 bases, with 17 bases between the two germline ends. Germline CDR1 is MNHEY and CDR2 is SVGAGI. CDR3 size: 15 residues. This chain's CDR3 is CASSYKMVGGLGYTF. The CDR3 coding sequence is TGTGCCAGCAGTTACAAGATGGTGGGTGGGCTTGGCTACACCTTC.